This T cell receptor beta chain came from a study of CD8+ T cells in alopecia areata. Findings of the study overall: When scalp samples are sequenced, resident alphabeta T cells of normal skin are also captured.

Isolated RNA was reverse transcribed into cDNA used as the sequencing template. TCRdb keeps only in-frame clones here, not all; method: immunoSEQ multiplex PCR. The sample records 100,000 to 150,000 clones, around 64% being singletons. Concerning this clone itself: Its antigen is currently unknown.

V shed 6 bases, J shed 5 bases, and the junction held 7 bases outside the gene matches. Germline lookup yields CDR1 MNHNS and CDR2 SASEGT. The CDR3 loop spans 15 amino acids. Sequencing was carried out using CD4+ T cells sorted from blood. The sequence was obtained from a human donor in good health. The rearrangement joins TRBV6-1 to TRBJ2-3; 11 bases match TRBD2. The CDR3 DNA reads as TGTGCCAGCAGAAAACTAGCGGGGGTGAGAGATACGCAGTATTTT. Translating it yields CASRKLAGVRDTQYF.